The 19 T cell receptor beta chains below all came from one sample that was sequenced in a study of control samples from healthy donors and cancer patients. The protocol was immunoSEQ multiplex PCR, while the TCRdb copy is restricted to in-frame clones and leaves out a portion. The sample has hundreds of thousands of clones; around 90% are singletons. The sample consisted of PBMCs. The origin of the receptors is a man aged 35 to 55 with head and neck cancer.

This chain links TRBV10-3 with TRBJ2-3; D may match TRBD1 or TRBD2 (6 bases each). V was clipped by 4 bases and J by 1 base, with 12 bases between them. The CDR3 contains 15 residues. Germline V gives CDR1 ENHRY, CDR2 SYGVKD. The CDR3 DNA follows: TGTGCCATCAGTGGGGGGGCGCGGGGCACAGATACGCAGTATTTT. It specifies CAISGGARGTDTQYF.

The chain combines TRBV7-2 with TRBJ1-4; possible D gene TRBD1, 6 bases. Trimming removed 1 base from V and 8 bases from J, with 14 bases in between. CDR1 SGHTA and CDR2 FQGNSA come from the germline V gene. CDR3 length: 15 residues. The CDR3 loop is CASSLGGGLNEKLFF. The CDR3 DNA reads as TGTGCCAGCAGCTTAGGCGGGGGGCTGAACGAAAAACTGTTTTTT.

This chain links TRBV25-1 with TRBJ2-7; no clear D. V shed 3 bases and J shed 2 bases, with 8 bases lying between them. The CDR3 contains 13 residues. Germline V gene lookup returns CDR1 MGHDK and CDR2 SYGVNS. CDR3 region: CASSESRAYEQYF. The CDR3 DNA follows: TGTGCCAGCAGTGAGTCCAGAGCCTACGAGCAGTACTTC.

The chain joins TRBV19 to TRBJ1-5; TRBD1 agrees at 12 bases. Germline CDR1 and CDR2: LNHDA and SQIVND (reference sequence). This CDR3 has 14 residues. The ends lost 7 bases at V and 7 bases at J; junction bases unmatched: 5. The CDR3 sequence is CASIGTGGTQPQHF. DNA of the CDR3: TGTGCCAGTATTGGGACAGGGGGCACCCAGCCCCAGCATTTT. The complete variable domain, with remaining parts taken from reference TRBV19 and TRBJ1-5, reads DGGITQSPKYLFRKEGQNVTLSCEQNLNHDAMYWYRQDPGQGLRLIYYSQIVNDFQKGDIAEGYSVSREKKESFPLTVTSAQKNPTAFYLCASIGTGGTQPQHFGDGTRLSIL.

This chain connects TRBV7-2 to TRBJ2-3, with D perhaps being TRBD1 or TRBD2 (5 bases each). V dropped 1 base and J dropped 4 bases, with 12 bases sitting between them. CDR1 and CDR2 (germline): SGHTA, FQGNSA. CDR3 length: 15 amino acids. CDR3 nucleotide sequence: TGTGCCAGCAGCTTAGACAGGACTCTAGCAGATACGCAGTATTTT. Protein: CASSLDRTLADTQYF.

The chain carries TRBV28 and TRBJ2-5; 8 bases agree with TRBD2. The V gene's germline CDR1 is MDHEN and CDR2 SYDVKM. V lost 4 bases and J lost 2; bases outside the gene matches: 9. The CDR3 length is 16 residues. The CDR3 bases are TGTGCCAGCAGTTCTAACCCCGGGACTAGTCAAGAGACCCAGTACTTC. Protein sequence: CASSSNPGTSQETQYF.

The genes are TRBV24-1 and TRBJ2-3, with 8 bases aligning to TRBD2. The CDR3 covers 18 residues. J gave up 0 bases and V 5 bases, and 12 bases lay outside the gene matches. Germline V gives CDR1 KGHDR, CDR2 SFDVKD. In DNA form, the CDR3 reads TGTGCCACCAGTGCCTTAAGGACTAGCTGCACTAGCACAGATACGCAGTATTTT. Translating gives CATSALRTSCTSTDTQYF.

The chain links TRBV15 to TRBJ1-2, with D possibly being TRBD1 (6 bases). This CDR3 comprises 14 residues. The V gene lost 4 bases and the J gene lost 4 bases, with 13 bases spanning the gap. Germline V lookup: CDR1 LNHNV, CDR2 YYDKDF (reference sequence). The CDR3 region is CATSIGTGSYGYTF. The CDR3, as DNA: TGTGCCACCAGCATCGGAACAGGGTCCTATGGCTACACCTTC. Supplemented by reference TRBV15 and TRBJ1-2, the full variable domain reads DAMVIQNPRYQVTQFGKPVTLSCSQTLNHNVMYWYQQKSSQAPKLLFHYYDKDFNNEADTPDNFQSRRPNTSFCFLDIRSPGLGDTAMYLCATSIGTGSYGYTFGSGTRLTVV.

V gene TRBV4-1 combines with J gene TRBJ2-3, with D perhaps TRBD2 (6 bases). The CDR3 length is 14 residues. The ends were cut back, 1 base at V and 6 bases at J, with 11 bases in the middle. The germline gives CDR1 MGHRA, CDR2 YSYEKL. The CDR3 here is CASSQVGGVDTQYF. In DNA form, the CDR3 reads TGCGCCAGCAGCCAAGTCGGGGGAGTGGATACGCAGTATTTT.

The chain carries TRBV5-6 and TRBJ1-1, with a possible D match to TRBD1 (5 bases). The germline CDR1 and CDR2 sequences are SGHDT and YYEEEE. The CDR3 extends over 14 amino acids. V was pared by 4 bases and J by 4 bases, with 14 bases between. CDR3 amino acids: CASSVQGRATEAFF. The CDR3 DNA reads TGTGCCAGCAGCGTTCAGGGAAGGGCCACTGAAGCTTTCTTT.

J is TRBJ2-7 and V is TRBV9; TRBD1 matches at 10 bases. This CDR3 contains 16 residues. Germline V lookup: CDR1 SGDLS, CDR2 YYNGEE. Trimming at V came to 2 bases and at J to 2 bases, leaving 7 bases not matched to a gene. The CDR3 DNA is TGTGCCAGCAGCGTTGGAGAGACAGGGGGCGCCTACGAGCAGTACTTC. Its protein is CASSVGETGGAYEQYF. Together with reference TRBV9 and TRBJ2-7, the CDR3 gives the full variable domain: DSGVTQTPKHLITATGQRVTLRCSPRSGDLSVYWYQQSLDQGLQFLIQYYNGEERAKGNILERFSAQQFPDLHSELNLSSLELGDSALYFCASSVGETGGAYEQYFGPGTRLTVT.

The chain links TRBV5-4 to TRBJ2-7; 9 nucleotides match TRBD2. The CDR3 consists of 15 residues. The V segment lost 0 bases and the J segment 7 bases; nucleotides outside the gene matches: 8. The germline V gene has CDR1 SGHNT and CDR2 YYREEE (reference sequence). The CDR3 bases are TGTGCCAGCAGCTTGGAGGCGGGAGGGCCGGGGGAGCAGTACTTC. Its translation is CASSLEAGGPGEQYF.

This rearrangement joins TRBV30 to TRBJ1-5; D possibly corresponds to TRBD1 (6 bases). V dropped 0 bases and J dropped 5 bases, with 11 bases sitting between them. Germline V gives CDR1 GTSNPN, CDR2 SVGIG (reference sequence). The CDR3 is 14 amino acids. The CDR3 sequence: CAWSVWGLDQPQHF. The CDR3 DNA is TGTGCCTGGAGTGTTTGGGGGCTGGATCAGCCCCAGCATTTT.

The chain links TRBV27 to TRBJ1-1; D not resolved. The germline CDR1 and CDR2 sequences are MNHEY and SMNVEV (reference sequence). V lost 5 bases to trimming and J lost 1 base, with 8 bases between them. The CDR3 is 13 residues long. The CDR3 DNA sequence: TGTGCCAGCAGTCCCACAGCGAACACTGAAGCTTTCTTT. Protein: CASSPTANTEAFF.

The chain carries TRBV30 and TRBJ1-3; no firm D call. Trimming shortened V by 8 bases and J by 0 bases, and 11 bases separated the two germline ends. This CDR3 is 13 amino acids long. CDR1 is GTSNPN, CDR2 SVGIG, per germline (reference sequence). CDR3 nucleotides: TGTGCCCGATCAGCGAGCTCTGGAAACACCATATATTTT. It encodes CARSASSGNTIYF. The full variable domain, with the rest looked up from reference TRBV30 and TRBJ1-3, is SQTIHQWPATLVQPVGSPLSLECTVEGTSNPNLYWYRQAAGRGLQLLFYSVGIGQISSEVPQNLSASRPQDRQFILSSKKLLLSDSGFYLCARSASSGNTIYFGEGSWLTVV.

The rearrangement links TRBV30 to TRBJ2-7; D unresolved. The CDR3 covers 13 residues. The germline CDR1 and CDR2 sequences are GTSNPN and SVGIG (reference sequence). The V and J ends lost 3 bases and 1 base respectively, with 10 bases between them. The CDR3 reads CAWRSFLSYEQYF. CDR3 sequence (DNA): TGTGCCTGGAGGTCCTTCCTTTCCTACGAGCAGTACTTC. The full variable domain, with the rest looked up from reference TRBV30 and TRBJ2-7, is SQTIHQWPATLVQPVGSPLSLECTVEGTSNPNLYWYRQAAGRGLQLLFYSVGIGQISSEVPQNLSASRPQDRQFILSSKKLLLSDSGFYLCAWRSFLSYEQYFGPGTRLTVT.

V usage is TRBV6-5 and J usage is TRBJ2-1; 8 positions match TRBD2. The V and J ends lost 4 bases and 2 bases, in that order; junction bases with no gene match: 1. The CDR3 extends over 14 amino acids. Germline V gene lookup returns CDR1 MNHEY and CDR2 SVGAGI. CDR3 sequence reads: CASSSSGPYNEQFF. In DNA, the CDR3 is TGTGCCAGCAGTTCTAGCGGGCCCTACAATGAGCAGTTCTTC.

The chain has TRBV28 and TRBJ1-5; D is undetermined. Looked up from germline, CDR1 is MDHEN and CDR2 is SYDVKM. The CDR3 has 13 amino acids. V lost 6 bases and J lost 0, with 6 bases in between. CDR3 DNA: TGTGCCAGCAGGGGTTATAGCAATCAGCCCCAGCATTTT. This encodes CASRGYSNQPQHF.

The CDR3 reads CASNLQGSGNQPQHF. DNA for the CDR3: TGTGCCAGCAACTTACAGGGTTCGGGCAATCAGCCCCAGCATTTT. This chain uses TRBV28 with TRBJ1-5, with TRBD1 as a possible D gene (6 bases). Germline values: CDR1 MDHEN, CDR2 SYDVKM. The CDR3 has 15 residues. Trimming removed 7 bases from V and 2 bases from J, with 15 bases in between.